In its sample, the clone carrying this T cell receptor beta chain was seen a few times. The antigen is undetermined. This sample stems from a study of T-cell reconstitution after alpha-beta-depleted transplantation in children. The library targeted TCRbeta and was prepared with unique molecular identifiers. Using its own MiXCR run on the PCR reads, TCRdb lists one record per CDR3 protein. The sample lists about a million distinct CDR3 sequences; around 30% were seen once. Whole-study findings and limits: Some patients' high day-60 TCRbeta diversity was traced to surviving recipient T cells and thymic progenitors. The study reportedly traced alpha-beta T cells about two months after transplant to several hundred expanded graft clones. Newly produced T cells mostly accounted for T-cell counts and diversity one year post-transplant.

The TCR was taken from a boy younger than two who had a stem cell transplant for SCID, so the T cells may come from the graft donor. The sequencing here drew on PBMCs, mostly from graft donor cells, taken 360 days after TCRalphabeta/CD19-depleted stem cell transplant.

The CDR3 is CASRVMNEKLFF. The DNA for the CDR3 is TGTGCCAGCAGGGTCATGAATGAAAAACTGTTTTTT. The rearrangement uses TRBV28 and TRBJ1-4; D is undetermined. Germline CDR1 and CDR2: MDHEN and SYDVKM. V lost 6 bases and J 5 bases, leaving 7 bases between the germline ends. The CDR3 covers 12 residues. The full variable domain, with the rest looked up from reference TRBV28 and TRBJ1-4, is DVKVTQSSRYLVKRTGEKVFLECVQDMDHENMFWYRQDPGLGLRLIYFSYDVKMKEKGDIPEGYSVSREKKERFSLILESASTNQTSMYLCASRVMNEKLFFGSGTQLSVL.